This entry features one TCR beta chain sequence. Its antigen is not identified. The data stem from a study of cytomegalovirus exposure and HLA in healthy donors. Study-wide points: Available immune exposure information covered CMV serostatus only. HLA alleles showed associations with 16,951 TCR beta sequences in a later analysis, at a 0.05 false discovery rate. For TCR beta chains, V- and J-gene trimming was later linked to a missense DCLRE1C variant. It was confirmed in vitro that a few of the CMV-associated chains were specific for CMV antigens.

PCR was performed using 60 Vbeta and 13 Jbeta primers. The repertoire was sequenced with immunoSEQ multiplex PCR; TCRdb's copy has only in-frame clones and lacks some. The table has around 150,000 clones, roughly 78% seen once. In germline, CDR1 is LNHDA, CDR2 SQIVND (reference sequence). The CDR3 runs to 11 residues. Trimming stripped 8 bases from V and 5 bases from J, with 10 bases between. Sequencing was done on a sample of PBMCs. The chain uses TRBV19 and TRBJ2-7; possible D gene TRBD1, 5 bases. This clonotype was sampled from a man in his thirties or forties in good health and CMV-seronegative. The CDR3 loop reads CASAQGDEQYF. The CDR3, as DNA: TGTGCCAGTGCCCAGGGTGACGAGCAGTACTTC.